This is a list of T cell receptor beta chains from one sample in a study of blood T cell repertoires in COVID-19. Sequencing used immunoSEQ multiplex PCR; TCRdb keeps in-frame clones, though not all of them. The sample lists 50,000 to 75,000 clones; about 78% were seen once. The sample comprised peripheral blood. The origin of the receptors is a man older than 75 with active or convalescent COVID-19. Each CDR3 is given with its conserved first and last residue. Not every row has a clone size; where given, it reads once, few, many or a size class.

j_call clone_size v_call cdr3_aa
TRBJ2-1 . TRBV3-1/TRBV3-2 CASSQDESIVTSGRTSSYNEQFF
TRBJ2-3 . TRBV19 CASMKRDTDTQYF
TRBJ2-5 few TRBV2 CASSLGQPNGRETQYF
TRBJ2-3 . TRBV6-1 CASSEPNEIF
TRBJ2-2 . TRBV6-1 CASSEFIAGTGEQLFF
TRBJ1-2 . TRBV6-5 CASTTQRGGSYGYTF
TRBJ1-3 once TRBV24-1 CATSDSTGGGNTIYF
TRBJ2-4 . TRBV3-1/TRBV3-2 CASSPPLRGIGGKNIQYF
TRBJ1-5 . TRBV6-5 CASTTRRDQPQHF
TRBJ2-7 . TRBV6-2/TRBV6-3 CASSSPRTSGRFGYF
TRBJ2-1 . TRBV6-5 CASTITGGFNEQFF
TRBJ2-2 few TRBV29-1 CSVPAGGLSGELFF
TRBJ2-5 . TRBV9 CASSVLAGGYQETQYF
TRBJ2-3 . TRBV9 CASSALFYANTDTQYF
TRBJ2-5 once TRBV7-8 CASSMGQQEAQYF
TRBJ2-2 . TRBV5-1 CASSLLGGSTGELFF
TRBJ1-1 few TRBV7-8 CASSPLGGDTEAFF
TRBJ2-2 . TRBV5-5 CASSLVSGGANTGELFF
TRBJ2-5 . TRBV28 CASSFLSVLHF
TRBJ1-4 few TRBV19 CASSRRQEANEKLFF
TRBJ2-4 . TRBV6-1 CASSEGPGGRQGARNIQYF
TRBJ1-1 . TRBV27 CASSPLYTEAFF
TRBJ2-2 . TRBV2 CASSEAPPGYTGELFF
TRBJ1-2 . TRBV19 CASSIARVFGYTF
TRBJ1-3 once TRBV9 CASSVSGDSGNTIYF
TRBJ2-7 . TRBV6-2/TRBV6-3 CASTPPQGTYEQYF
TRBJ2-1 once TRBV7-9 CASSIGGHNEQFF
TRBJ2-1 . TRBV6-5 CASSYSIGQGYNEQFF
TRBJ2-3 . TRBV5-4 CALGLAGVDTQYF
TRBJ1-6 . TRBV28 CASRPGGESPLHF
TRBJ1-1 . TRBV7-6 CASSLGGGRHLNTEAFF
TRBJ2-1 . TRBV6-6 CASSRNGGREQFF
TRBJ2-2 once TRBV19 CASSDQGAGWELFF
TRBJ2-3 . TRBV2 CASRFETGFTDTQYF
TRBJ1-1 . TRBV20-1 CSASPGSTEAFF
TRBJ2-7 . TRBV11-2 CASSLVESLSYEQYF
TRBJ1-2 . TRBV29-1 CSVVRRGYGYTF
TRBJ2-4 few TRBV23-1 CASFGAKNIQYF
TRBJ1-6 few TRBV19 CASSMSNRGQYSPLHF
TRBJ2-5 few TRBV4-1 CASSQQPDREYKETQYF
TRBJ1-5 . TRBV5-1 CASSVDGQGPEAQHF
TRBJ2-5 . TRBV14 CASSQISRQGLGKETQYF